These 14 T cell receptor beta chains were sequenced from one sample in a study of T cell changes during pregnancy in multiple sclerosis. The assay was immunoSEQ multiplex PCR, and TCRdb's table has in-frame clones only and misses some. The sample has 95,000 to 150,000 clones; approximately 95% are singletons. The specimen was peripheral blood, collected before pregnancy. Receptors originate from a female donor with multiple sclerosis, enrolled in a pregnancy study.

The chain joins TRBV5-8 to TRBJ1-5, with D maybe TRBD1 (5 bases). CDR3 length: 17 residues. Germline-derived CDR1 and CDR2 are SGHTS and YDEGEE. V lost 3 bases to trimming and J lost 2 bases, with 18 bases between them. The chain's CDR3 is CASSSYQGRGGNQPQHF. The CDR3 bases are TGTGCCAGCAGCTCGTACCAGGGCCGGGGGGGCAATCAGCCCCAGCATTTT.

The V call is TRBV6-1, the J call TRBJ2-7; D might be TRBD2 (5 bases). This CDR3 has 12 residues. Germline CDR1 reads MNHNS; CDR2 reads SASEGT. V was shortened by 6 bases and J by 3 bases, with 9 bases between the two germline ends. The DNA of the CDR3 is TGTGCCAGCAGGCGGGCAGTCTACGAGCAGTACTTC. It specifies CASRRAVYEQYF.

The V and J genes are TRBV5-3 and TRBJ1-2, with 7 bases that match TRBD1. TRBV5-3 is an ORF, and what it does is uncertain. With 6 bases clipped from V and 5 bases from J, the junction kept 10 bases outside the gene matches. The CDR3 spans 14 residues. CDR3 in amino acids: CARNYPGGQYGYTF. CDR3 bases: TGTGCCAGAAATTACCCAGGGGGACAGTATGGCTACACCTTC.

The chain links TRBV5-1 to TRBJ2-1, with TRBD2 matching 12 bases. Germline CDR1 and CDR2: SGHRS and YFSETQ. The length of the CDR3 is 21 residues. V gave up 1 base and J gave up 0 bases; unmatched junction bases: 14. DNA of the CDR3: TGCGCCAGCAGCTTGCCACACCGGACTAGCGGGACTACGAGCTCCTACAATGAGCAGTTCTTC. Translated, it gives CASSLPHRTSGTTSSYNEQFF.

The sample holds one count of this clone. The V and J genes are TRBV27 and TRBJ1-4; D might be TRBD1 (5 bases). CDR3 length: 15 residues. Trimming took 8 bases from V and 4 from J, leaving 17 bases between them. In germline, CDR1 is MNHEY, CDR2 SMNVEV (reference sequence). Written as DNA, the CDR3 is TGTGCCAGCCGGGGGTTAGGGGCCGGTAATGAAAAACTGTTTTTT. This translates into CASRGLGAGNEKLFF.

The CDR3 loop is CAIRTSGGTDTQYF. The CDR3 nucleotides are TGTGCCATCAGGACTAGCGGGGGCACAGATACGCAGTATTTT. V usage is TRBV10-3 and J usage is TRBJ2-3; 11 positions match TRBD2. Germline V lookup: CDR1 ENHRY, CDR2 SYGVKD. V was pared by 6 bases and J by 1 base, with 0 bases of the junction left unmatched. The CDR3 sequence is 14 residues long.

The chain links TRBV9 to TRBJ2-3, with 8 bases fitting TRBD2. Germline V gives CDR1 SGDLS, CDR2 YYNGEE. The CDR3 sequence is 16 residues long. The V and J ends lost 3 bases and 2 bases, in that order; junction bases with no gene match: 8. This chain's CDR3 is CASSGKSGGATDTQYF. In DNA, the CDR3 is TGTGCCAGCAGCGGGAAAAGCGGGGGCGCCACAGATACGCAGTATTTT.

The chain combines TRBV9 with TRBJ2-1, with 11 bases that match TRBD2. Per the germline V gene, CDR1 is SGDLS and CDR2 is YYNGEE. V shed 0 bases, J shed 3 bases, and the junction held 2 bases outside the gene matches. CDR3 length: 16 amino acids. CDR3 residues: CASSVAGTSGYNEQFF. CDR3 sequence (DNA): TGTGCCAGCAGCGTAGCGGGGACTAGCGGCTACAATGAGCAGTTCTTC.

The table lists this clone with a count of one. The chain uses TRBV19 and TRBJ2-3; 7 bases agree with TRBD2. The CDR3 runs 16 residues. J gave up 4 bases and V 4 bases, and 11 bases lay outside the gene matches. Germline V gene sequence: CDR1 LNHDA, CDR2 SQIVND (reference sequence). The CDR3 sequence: CASSTLAEGRADTQYF. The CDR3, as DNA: TGTGCCAGTAGTACCCTAGCGGAAGGAAGAGCAGATACGCAGTATTTT.

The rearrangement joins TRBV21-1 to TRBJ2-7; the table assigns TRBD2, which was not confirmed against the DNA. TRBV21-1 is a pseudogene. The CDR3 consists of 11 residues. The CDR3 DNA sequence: TGTGCCAGCGTTAGAGGCAACGAGCAGTACTTC. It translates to CASVRGNEQYF.

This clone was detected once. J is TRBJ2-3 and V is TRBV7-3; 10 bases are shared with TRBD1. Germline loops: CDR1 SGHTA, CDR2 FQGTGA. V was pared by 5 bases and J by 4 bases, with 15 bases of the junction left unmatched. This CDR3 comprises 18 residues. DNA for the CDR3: TGTGCCAGCAGCCGGAGGGGAAAACGGGACAGGGGTTCAGATACGCAGTATTTT. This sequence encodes CASSRRGKRDRGSDTQYF.

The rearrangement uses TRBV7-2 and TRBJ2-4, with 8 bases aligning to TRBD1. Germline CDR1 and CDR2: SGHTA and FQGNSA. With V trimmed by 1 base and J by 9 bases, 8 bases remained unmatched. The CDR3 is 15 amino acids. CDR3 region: CASSLGGTGRGIQYF. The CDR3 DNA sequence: TGTGCCAGCAGCTTAGGAGGGACAGGACGGGGCATTCAGTACTTC.

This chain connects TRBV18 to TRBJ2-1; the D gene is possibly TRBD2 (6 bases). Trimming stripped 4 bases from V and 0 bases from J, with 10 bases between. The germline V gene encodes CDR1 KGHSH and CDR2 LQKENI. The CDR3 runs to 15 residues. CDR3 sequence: CASSLQAGSYNEQFF. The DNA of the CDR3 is TGTGCCAGCTCACTACAAGCGGGCTCCTACAATGAGCAGTTCTTC.

The CDR3, as DNA: TGTGCCAGCAGTTTGGCCGGGACTAGCGGGAGGAACAATGAGCAGTTCTTC. Protein: CASSLAGTSGRNNEQFF. This sequence joins TRBV28 and TRBJ2-1; TRBD2 matches at 15 bases. V lost 3 bases, J lost 5 bases, and 5 bases stayed unmatched. This CDR3 has 17 amino acids. Germline CDR1 is MDHEN and CDR2 is SYDVKM.